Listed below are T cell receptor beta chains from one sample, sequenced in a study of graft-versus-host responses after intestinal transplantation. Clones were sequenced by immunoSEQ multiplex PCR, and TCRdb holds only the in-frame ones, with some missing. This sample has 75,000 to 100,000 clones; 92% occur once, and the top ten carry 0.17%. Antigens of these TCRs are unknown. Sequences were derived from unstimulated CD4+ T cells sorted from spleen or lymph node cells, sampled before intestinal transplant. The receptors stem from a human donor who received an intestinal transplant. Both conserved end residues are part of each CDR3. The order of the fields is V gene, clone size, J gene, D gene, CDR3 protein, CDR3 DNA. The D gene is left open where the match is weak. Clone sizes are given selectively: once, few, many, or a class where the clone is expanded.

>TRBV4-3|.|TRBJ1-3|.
CASSLVPPGPGNTIYF
TGCGCCAGCAGCTTAGTACCCCCAGGGCCCGGAAACACCATATATTTT
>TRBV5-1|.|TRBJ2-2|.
CASKLNRGARANTGELFF
TGCGCCAGCAAACTCAATCGCGGGGCCCGCGCGAACACCGGGGAGCTGTTTTTT
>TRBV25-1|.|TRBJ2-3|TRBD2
CASSEPPGGTDTQYF
TGTGCCAGCAGTGAACCTCCGGGAGGGACAGATACGCAGTATTTT
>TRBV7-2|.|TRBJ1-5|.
CASSSPGSNQPQHF
TGTGCCAGCAGCTCGCCGGGTAGCAATCAGCCCCAGCATTTT
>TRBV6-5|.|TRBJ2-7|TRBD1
CASSLVDRAYEQYF
TGTGCCAGCAGTTTAGTCGACAGGGCCTACGAGCAGTACTTC
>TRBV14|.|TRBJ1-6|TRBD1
CASSQGTGYNSPLHF
TGTGCCAGCAGCCAAGGGACAGGATATAATTCACCCCTCCACTTT
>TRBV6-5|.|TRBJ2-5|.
CASSYSTAQETQYF
TGTGCCAGCAGTTACTCCACAGCCCAAGAGACCCAGTACTTC
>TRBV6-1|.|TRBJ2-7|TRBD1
CASSGQGVLRYEQYF
TGTGCCAGCAGTGGGCAGGGGGTCCTCCGATACGAGCAGTACTTC
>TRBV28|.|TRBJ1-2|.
CASSWGGGYGYTF
TGTGCCAGCAGTTGGGGGGGTGGCTATGGCTACACCTTC
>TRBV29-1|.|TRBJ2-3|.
CSVWGGADGQYF
TGCAGCGTGTGGGGAGGAGCGGACGGGCAGTATTTT
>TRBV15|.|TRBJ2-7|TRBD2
CARSGGAPNPTYEQYF
TGTGCCAGGAGCGGGGGGGCCCCGAATCCTACCTACGAGCAGTACTTC
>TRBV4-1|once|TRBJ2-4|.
CASSQNGTPNQAKNIQYF
TGCGCCAGCAGCCAAAACGGGACTCCAAACCAAGCCAAAAACATTCAGTACTTC